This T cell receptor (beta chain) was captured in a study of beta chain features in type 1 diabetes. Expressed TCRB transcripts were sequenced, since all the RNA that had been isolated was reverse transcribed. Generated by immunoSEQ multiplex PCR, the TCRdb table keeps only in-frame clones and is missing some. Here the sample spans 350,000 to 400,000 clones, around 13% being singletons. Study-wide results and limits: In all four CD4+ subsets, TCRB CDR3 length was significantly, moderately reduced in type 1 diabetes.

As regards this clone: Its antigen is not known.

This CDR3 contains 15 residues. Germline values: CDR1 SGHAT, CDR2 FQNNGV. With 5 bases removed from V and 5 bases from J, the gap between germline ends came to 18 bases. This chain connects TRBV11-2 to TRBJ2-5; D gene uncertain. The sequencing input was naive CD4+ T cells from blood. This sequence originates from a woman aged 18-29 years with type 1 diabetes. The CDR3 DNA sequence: TGTGCCAGCAGCGAATTACCAGGTGTCCGTGAGACCCAGTACTTC. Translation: CASSELPGVRETQYF.